These 31 T cell receptor beta chains were sequenced from one sample in a study of blood T cell repertoires in COVID-19. The data were produced by immunoSEQ multiplex PCR, yet TCRdb's version contains in-frame clones alone and is incomplete. This table holds roughly 140,000 clones, more than 80% found once. The sequencing sample was made of peripheral blood. The receptors originated from a man in his sixties or seventies with acute or convalescent COVID-19.

The chain combines TRBV6-1 with TRBJ1-2, with D maybe TRBD1 (5 bases). Germline loops: CDR1 MNHNS, CDR2 SASEGT. Trimming stripped 3 bases from V and 4 bases from J, with 18 bases between. This CDR3 region has 16 residues. CDR3 protein: CASSDGLGGWGYGYTF. Written as DNA, the CDR3 is TGTGCCAGCAGTGATGGTTTGGGGGGTTGGGGCTATGGCTACACCTTC.

A word on this clone: Mismatch with germline at one junction end may stem from a read error. The V call is TRBV7-7, the J call TRBJ2-3; tentatively, D is TRBD1 (7 bases). Germline V gene lookup returns CDR1 SSHAT and CDR2 FNYEAQ (reference sequence). The CDR3 extends over 16 amino acids. The CDR3 bases are TGTGCTAGCAGCCCCAGGACAGGAGGGAGCACAGATACGCAGTATTTT. Protein sequence: CASSPRTGGSTDTQYF.

The rearrangement joins TRBV28 to TRBJ1-3; D is uncertain. Trimming took 6 bases from V and 4 from J, leaving 10 bases between them. The CDR3 has 13 amino acids. CDR1 and CDR2 from the germline V gene are MDHEN and SYDVKM. The CDR3 nucleotides are TGTGCCAGCAGGAGGCCTCCAGGAAACACCATATATTTT. Protein product: CASRRPPGNTIYF.

J is TRBJ2-1 and V is TRBV18; 11 bases are shared with TRBD2. V gave up 3 bases and J gave up 8 bases; unmatched junction bases: 6. The CDR3 has 15 amino acids. CDR1 and CDR2 (germline): KGHSH, LQKENI. The CDR3 region is CASSPPIAGGYEQFF. The CDR3 nucleotides read TGTGCCAGCTCACCGCCCATAGCGGGAGGGTATGAGCAGTTCTTC.

The sample holds a few counts of this clone. The V call is TRBV29-1, the J call TRBJ2-7; 8 bases map to TRBD1. The ends lost 7 bases at V and 2 bases at J; junction bases unmatched: 10. CDR1 is SQVTM and CDR2 is ANQGSEA in the germline V gene. The CDR3 has 14 residues. CDR3 sequence: CSARTGKAPYEQYF. In nucleotides, the CDR3 is TGCAGCGCCCGGACAGGGAAGGCCCCCTACGAGCAGTACTTC.

The chain employs TRBV3-1 (or the pseudogene TRBV3-2) and TRBJ1-4; 7 nucleotides match TRBD1. This CDR3 comprises 15 residues. V lost 6 bases, J lost 7 bases, and 11 bases stayed unmatched. The germline CDR1 and CDR2 sequences are LGHDT and YNNKEL (reference sequence). CDR3: CASRRTLQGSEKLFF. In nucleotides, the CDR3 is TGTGCCAGCAGGCGCACACTACAGGGGTCTGAAAAACTGTTTTTT.

This chain uses TRBV3-1 (or the pseudogene TRBV3-2) with TRBJ1-2; TRBD1 aligns across 7 bases. The CDR3 extends over 15 amino acids. After removal of 1 base from V and 4 bases from J, the junction contained 6 bases not matched to a gene. Germline V CDR1 and CDR2: LGHDT, YNNKEL (reference sequence). The DNA for the CDR3 is TGTGCCAGCAGCCAAGTAGGGGGCGGTGGCTATGGCTACACCTTC. Translation: CASSQVGGGGYGYTF.

The chain carries TRBV7-9 and TRBJ2-3; TRBD2 aligns across 7 bases. The V gene end was trimmed by 8 bases and the J gene end by 3 bases; junction bases not matched to a gene: 8. The CDR3 loop spans 14 amino acids. The germline gives CDR1 SEHNR, CDR2 FQNEAQ (reference sequence). Here the CDR3 reads CASHSQRGTDTQYF. CDR3 sequence (DNA): TGTGCCAGCCACTCCCAGCGGGGTACAGATACGCAGTATTTT.

The rearrangement links TRBV5-4 to TRBJ1-1; D uncertain. V shed 4 bases and J shed 0 bases, with 16 bases lying between them. Germline V gives CDR1 SGHNT, CDR2 YYREEE (reference sequence). This CDR3 has 16 amino acids. CDR3 sequence: CASSEEPTEVNTEAFF. The CDR3 DNA reads TGTGCCAGCAGCGAGGAGCCGACTGAGGTGAACACTGAAGCTTTCTTT.

The V and J genes are TRBV6-5 and TRBJ1-2; TRBD1 matches at 7 bases. V was pared by 0 bases and J by 2 bases, with 6 bases of the junction left unmatched. The CDR3 loop spans 16 amino acids. Germline lookup yields CDR1 MNHEY and CDR2 SVGAGI. The DNA for the CDR3 is TGTGCCAGCAGTTACTCGGGACAGCCTGTAAACTATGGCTACACCTTC. This translates into CASSYSGQPVNYGYTF.

V and J are TRBV10-3 and TRBJ1-5, with D possibly being TRBD1 (5 bases). Trimming cost V 8 bases and J 7 bases, with 15 bases left between them. Germline V CDR1 and CDR2: ENHRY, SYGVKD. CDR3 length equals 13 residues. The CDR3 nucleotides are TGTGCCATCGGGGCAGGACGGCAACAGCCCCAGCATTTT. Translated: CAIGAGRQQPQHF.

The gene calls are TRBV18 and TRBJ2-7, with 12 bases aligning to TRBD2. The V and J ends lost 3 bases and 6 bases, in that order; junction bases with no gene match: 6. There are 15 residues in the CDR3. The germline V gene encodes CDR1 KGHSH and CDR2 LQKENI. CDR3 sequence: CASSPNTSGRSEQYF. The CDR3 DNA is TGTGCCAGCTCACCGAACACTAGCGGGAGGAGCGAGCAGTACTTC.

This chain links TRBV7-3 with TRBJ1-1; TRBD1 matches at 10 bases. V shed 5 bases, J shed 4 bases, and the junction held 10 bases outside the gene matches. The V gene's germline CDR1 is SGHTA and CDR2 FQGTGA. The CDR3 spans 16 residues. The CDR3 region has the DNA TGTGCCAGCAGCGCATCTAAAGGGACAGGGGCCACTGAAGCTTTCTTT. Its protein product is CASSASKGTGATEAFF.

The J gene is TRBJ1-3, the V gene TRBV6-1; D remains ambiguous. The CDR3 is 13 amino acids. Between the trimmed V and J ends, which lost 3 bases and 2 bases, there was a span of 5 bases. The V gene's germline CDR1 is MNHNS and CDR2 SASEGT. The CDR3: CASSDTAGNTIYF. The DNA for the CDR3 is TGTGCCAGCAGTGATACAGCTGGAAACACCATATATTTT.

The chain carries TRBV7-2 and TRBJ2-3; 9 bases fit TRBD1. This CDR3 contains 15 residues. V gave up 5 bases and J gave up 5 bases; unmatched junction bases: 8. Germline CDR1 is SGHTA and CDR2 is FQGNSA. CDR3 nucleotide sequence: TGTGCCAGCAGCCCACAACAGGGGGCCAAAGATACGCAGTATTTT. Encoded protein: CASSPQQGAKDTQYF.

The rearrangement uses TRBV7-9 and TRBJ2-1; D might be TRBD1 (5 bases). Germline V gives CDR1 SEHNR, CDR2 FQNEAQ (reference sequence). V was clipped by 5 bases and J by 6 bases, with 14 bases between them. This CDR3 comprises 14 residues. DNA for the CDR3: TGTGCCAGCAGCCCAAGAGGACAAAGCAATGAGCAGTTCTTC. Amino acid sequence: CASSPRGQSNEQFF.

The chain recombines TRBV6-5 with TRBJ2-5, with D maybe TRBD1 (5 bases). In germline, CDR1 is MNHEY, CDR2 SVGAGI. The CDR3 sequence is 15 residues long. V was trimmed by 7 bases and J by 5 bases, leaving 20 bases between them. The CDR3 sequence: CASTPARQGAETQYF. In DNA, the CDR3 is TGTGCCAGCACCCCCGCCAGGCAGGGTGCGGAGACCCAGTACTTC.

The chain uses TRBV14 and TRBJ2-5; 8 nucleotides line up with TRBD1. Germline CDR1 and CDR2: SGHDN and FVKESK. CDR3 length: 15 amino acids. J lost 5 bases, V lost 3 bases, and 8 bases had no gene match. The CDR3 DNA reads TGTGCCAGCAGCCAGTATCAGGGGGCTTCGGAGACCCAGTACTTC. Its protein product is CASSQYQGASETQYF.

The chain couples TRBV19 to TRBJ2-7; 14 positions match TRBD2. CDR1 and CDR2 (germline): LNHDA, SQIVND (reference sequence). The CDR3 is 16 residues long. V lost 4 bases, J lost 4 bases, and 6 bases stayed unmatched. The CDR3 protein is CASSKGGTSGSYEQYF. CDR3 coding DNA: TGTGCCAGTAGTAAAGGAGGGACTAGCGGGAGTTACGAGCAGTACTTC.

The chain employs TRBV7-9 and TRBJ2-2, with D possibly matching TRBD1 (6 bases). The V end was cut by 5 bases, the J end by 2 bases, with 18 bases between. The CDR3 has 17 residues. Germline values: CDR1 SEHNR, CDR2 FQNEAQ (reference sequence). CDR3 region: CASSVTGKRYNTGELFF. The CDR3, as DNA: TGTGCCAGCAGCGTTACAGGGAAGCGGTACAACACCGGGGAGCTGTTTTTT.

The V call is TRBV28, the J call TRBJ1-2; 7 bases fit TRBD1. V shed 5 bases, J shed 5 bases, and the junction held 11 bases outside the gene matches. Germline V lookup: CDR1 MDHEN, CDR2 SYDVKM. The CDR3 spans 15 residues. The CDR3 coding sequence is TGTGCCAGCAGTACCCCGGGACAGATTTTTTATGGCTACACCTTC. Translated: CASSTPGQIFYGYTF.

The rearrangement uses TRBV5-1 and TRBJ2-5; TRBD1 agrees at 7 bases. Germline V gives CDR1 SGHRS, CDR2 YFSETQ. The junction had 6 bases not matched to a gene; V was cut back by 5 bases and J by 2 bases. The CDR3 runs 14 residues. This CDR3 reads CASSFTGAQETQYF. CDR3 DNA: TGCGCCAGCAGTTTTACAGGGGCGCAAGAGACCCAGTACTTC.

The chain recombines TRBV7-2 with TRBJ2-1, with D tentatively TRBD1 (5 bases). In germline, CDR1 is SGHTA, CDR2 FQGNSA. V was trimmed by 2 bases and J by 6 bases, leaving 11 bases between them. This CDR3 comprises 14 residues. The CDR3 DNA reads as TGTGCCAGCAGCTTACGTAAGGGGATCAATGAGCAGTTCTTC. Residues: CASSLRKGINEQFF. Filled out from reference TRBV7-2 and TRBJ2-1, the complete variable domain reads GAGVSQSPSNKVTEKGKDVELRCDPISGHTALYWYRQSLGQGLEFLIYFQGNSAPDKSGLPSDRFSAERTGGSVSTLTIQRTQQEDSAVYLCASSLRKGINEQFFGPGTRLTVL.

The chain combines TRBV15 with TRBJ1-1; no reliable D call. Germline V lookup: CDR1 LNHNV, CDR2 YYDKDF (reference sequence). The CDR3 runs to 15 residues. V was shortened by 1 base and J by 1 base, with 10 bases between the two germline ends. Written as DNA, the CDR3 is TGTGCCACCAGCAGAGCCTCCCAACAGAACACTGAAGCTTTCTTT. Translated, it gives CATSRASQQNTEAFF.

J is TRBJ2-5 and V is TRBV7-9; a possible D gene is TRBD1 (5 bases). The V end lost 6 bases, the J end lost 11 bases, and 19 bases lay between the germline ends. The CDR3 spans 13 residues. CDR1 SEHNR and CDR2 FQNEAQ come from the germline V gene (reference sequence). CDR3 residues: CASSLYGAFWQYF. The CDR3 DNA is TGTGCCAGCAGTCTATATGGGGCTTTTTGGCAGTACTTC.

This chain joins TRBV6-5 and TRBJ1-4; D is possibly TRBD1 (6 bases). The CDR3 is 15 amino acids. Per germline, CDR1 MNHEY and CDR2 SVGAGI. Trimming removed 0 bases at V and 11 bases at J, with 16 bases between. Here the CDR3 DNA reads TGTGCCAGCAGTTACTCGACGCGGGGGGGCGCGAAACTGTTTTTT. It encodes CASSYSTRGGAKLFF.

The chain recombines TRBV28 with TRBJ2-7; TRBD1 matches at 9 bases. The ends lost 10 bases at V and 2 bases at J; junction bases unmatched: 9. CDR1 and CDR2 from the germline V gene are MDHEN and SYDVKM. This CDR3 region has 14 residues. The CDR3 protein is CATAGTGPPYEQYF. CDR3 sequence (DNA): TGTGCCACCGCCGGGACAGGGCCACCCTACGAGCAGTACTTC. The whole variable domain, remainder taken from reference TRBV28 and TRBJ2-7, is DVKVTQSSRYLVKRTGEKVFLECVQDMDHENMFWYRQDPGLGLRLIYFSYDVKMKEKGDIPEGYSVSREKKERFSLILESASTNQTSMYLCATAGTGPPYEQYFGPGTRLTVT.

The chain is built from TRBV5-1 and TRBJ2-3; D possibly corresponds to TRBD1 (6 bases). Deletions cut 3 bases from V and 2 bases from J, with 10 bases between. Germline V gives CDR1 SGHRS, CDR2 YFSETQ. The CDR3 consists of 14 residues. The CDR3 sequence is CASSSGTTTDTQYF. CDR3 coding DNA: TGCGCCAGCAGCTCCGGGACAACCACAGATACGCAGTATTTT.

This chain links TRBV18 with TRBJ1-3; D remains ambiguous. This CDR3 spans 15 amino acids. Between the trimmed V and J ends, which lost 3 bases and 0 bases, there was a span of 9 bases. The germline CDR1 and CDR2 sequences are KGHSH and LQKENI. CDR3 nucleotide sequence: TGTGCCAGCTCACCGGAGACGGTCTCTGGAAACACCATATATTTT. Translation: CASSPETVSGNTIYF.

As for this clone: The sample contains more than one DNA sequence encoding this CDR3. The rearrangement uses TRBV15 and TRBJ2-2; 8 bases line up with TRBD2. V trimming: 1 base; J trimming: 5 bases; junction bases outside the gene matches: 6. Germline V CDR1 and CDR2: LNHNV, YYDKDF (reference sequence). The CDR3 extends over 16 amino acids. The CDR3: CATSRVGGAGTGELFF. CDR3 nucleotide sequence: TGTGCCACCAGCAGAGTCGGGGGGGCGGGTACCGGGGAGCTGTTTTTT.

The V gene is TRBV18, the J gene TRBJ2-3, with 8 nucleotides matching TRBD2. The CDR3 contains 15 residues. Germline V CDR1 and CDR2: KGHSH, LQKENI. The J segment lost 5 bases and the V segment lost 2 bases, leaving 6 bases of the junction unmatched. This CDR3 reads CASSPSGGQGDTQYF. DNA for the CDR3: TGTGCCAGCTCACCATCGGGGGGGCAGGGAGATACGCAGTATTTT.